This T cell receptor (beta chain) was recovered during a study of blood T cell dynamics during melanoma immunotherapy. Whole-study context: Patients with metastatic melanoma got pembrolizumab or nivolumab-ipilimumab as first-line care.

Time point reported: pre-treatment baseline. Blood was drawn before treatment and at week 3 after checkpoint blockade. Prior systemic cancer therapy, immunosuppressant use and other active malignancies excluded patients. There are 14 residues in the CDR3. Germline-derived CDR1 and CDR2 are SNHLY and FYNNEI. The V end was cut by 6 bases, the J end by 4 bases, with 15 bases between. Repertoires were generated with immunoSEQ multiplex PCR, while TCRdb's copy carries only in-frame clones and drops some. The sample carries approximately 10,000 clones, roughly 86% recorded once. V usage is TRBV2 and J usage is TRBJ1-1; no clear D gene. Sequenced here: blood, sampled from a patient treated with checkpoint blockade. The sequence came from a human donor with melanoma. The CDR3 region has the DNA TGTGCCAGCAGGAGGCTGACACTATCCACTGAAGCTTTCTTT. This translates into CASRRLTLSTEAFF.